The 6 T cell receptor beta chains below were found in one sample sequenced in a study of T-cell memory formation after mild COVID-19 (dated by TCRdb to about 2021). Library preparation employed 5' RACE. Data came from an Illumina NovaSeq 6000. The public reads were reanalyzed by TCRdb: fastp trimming at Q25, MiXCR alignment, in-frame beta chains only. Identical CDR3 proteins give one entry, which carries the most common genes and DNA. This sample lists 500,000 to 650,000 distinct CDR3 sequences; less than 25% were detected once. In total, the top ten clones hold approximately 8.4% of the sample. The sample taken for sequencing was PBMCs or a T cell subset sorted from them (not recorded which). The receptors come from an adult woman who had mild COVID-19 (a few samples of this study predate the infection). The sample titles of this study are shuffled in the database, so cell type and time point are left out; the donor was told from shared clones.

The gene calls are TRBV9 and TRBJ2-7; no clear D. In germline, CDR1 is SGDLS, CDR2 YYNGEE. There are 13 residues in the CDR3. V was clipped by 0 bases and J by 3 bases, with 7 bases between them. CDR3 residues: CASSVGAGYEQYF. The CDR3 region has the DNA TGTGCCAGCAGCGTAGGGGCAGGCTACGAGCAGTACTTC.

This chain uses TRBV10-3 with TRBJ2-7; TRBD2 matches at 10 bases. CDR1 ENHRY and CDR2 SYGVKD come from the germline V gene. This CDR3 region has 15 residues. The junction had 11 bases not matched to a gene; V was cut back by 6 bases and J by 6 bases. CDR3 in DNA: TGTGCCATCAGAGGGCTACTAGCGGGAATTTCCGAGCAGTACTTC. Residues: CAIRGLLAGISEQYF.

This sequence joins TRBV7-2 and TRBJ1-5; no firm D call. The CDR3 runs to 14 residues. V was pared by 6 bases and J by 6 bases, with 15 bases between. Germline-derived CDR1 and CDR2 are SGHTA and FQGNSA. CDR3 residues: CASSPGPFGQPQHF. CDR3 in DNA: TGTGCCAGCAGTCCTGGCCCTTTTGGTCAGCCCCAGCATTTT.

This clonotype occurred a few times. This chain links TRBV6-6 with TRBJ2-7; 9 bases are a match to TRBD2. V lost 2 bases to trimming and J lost 0 bases; unmatched junction nucleotides: 5. CDR3 length: 16 residues. Per germline, CDR1 MNHNY and CDR2 SVGAGI (reference sequence). Here the CDR3 reads CASSYQTSGSSYEQYF. CDR3 nucleotide sequence: TGTGCCAGCAGTTACCAGACTAGCGGTAGCTCCTACGAGCAGTACTTC.

This clonotype was found a few times. The rearrangement links TRBV7-2 to TRBJ2-7, with D perhaps matching TRBD2 (6 bases). There are 14 residues in the CDR3. The germline CDR1 and CDR2 sequences are SGHTA and FQGNSA. V lost 1 base to trimming and J lost 6 bases, with 13 bases between them. The CDR3 here is CASSLVAGRAEQYF. In nucleotides, the CDR3 is TGTGCCAGCAGCTTAGTTGCGGGAAGGGCCGAGCAGTACTTC.

The V call is TRBV4-3, the J call TRBJ2-7; 8 bases match TRBD2. V trimming: 0 bases; J trimming: 1 base; junction bases outside the gene matches: 11. Germline V gene data show CDR1 as LGHNA and CDR2 as YSLEER. There are 18 residues in the CDR3. The CDR3 is CASSQDWRRAGESYEQYF. CDR3 in DNA: TGCGCCAGCAGCCAAGATTGGCGTCGAGCGGGAGAATCCTACGAGCAGTACTTC.